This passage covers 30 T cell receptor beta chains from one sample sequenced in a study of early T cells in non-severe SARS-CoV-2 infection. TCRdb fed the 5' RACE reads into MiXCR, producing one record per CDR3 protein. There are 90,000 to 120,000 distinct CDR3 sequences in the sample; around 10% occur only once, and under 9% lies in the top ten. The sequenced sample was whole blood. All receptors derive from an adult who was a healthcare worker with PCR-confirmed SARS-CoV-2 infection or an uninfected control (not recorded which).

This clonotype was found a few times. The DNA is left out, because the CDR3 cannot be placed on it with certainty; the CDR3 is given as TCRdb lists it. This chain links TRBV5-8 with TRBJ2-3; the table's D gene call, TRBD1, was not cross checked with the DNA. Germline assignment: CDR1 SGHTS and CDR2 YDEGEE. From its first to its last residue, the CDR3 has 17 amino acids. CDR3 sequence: CASSFGLGTGRTDTQYF.

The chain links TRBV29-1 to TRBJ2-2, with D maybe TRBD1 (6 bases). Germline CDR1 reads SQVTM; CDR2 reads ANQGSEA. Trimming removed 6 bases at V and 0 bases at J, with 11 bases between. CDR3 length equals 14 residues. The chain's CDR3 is CSVLTGANTGELFF. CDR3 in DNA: TGCAGCGTCCTGACAGGCGCGAACACCGGGGAGCTGTTTTTT.

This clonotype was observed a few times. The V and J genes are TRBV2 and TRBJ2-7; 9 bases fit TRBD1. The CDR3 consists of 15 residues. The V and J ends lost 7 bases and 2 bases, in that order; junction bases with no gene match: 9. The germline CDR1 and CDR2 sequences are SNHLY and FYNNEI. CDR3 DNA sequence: TGTGCCAGCACCAGAGTGGACAGGGGCCCCTACGAGCAGTACTTC. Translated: CASTRVDRGPYEQYF. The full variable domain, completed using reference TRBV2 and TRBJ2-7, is EPEVTQTPSHQVTQMGQEVILRCVPISNHLYFYWYRQILGQKVEFLVSFYNNEISEKSEIFDDQFSVERPDGSNFTLKIRSTKLEDSAMYFCASTRVDRGPYEQYFGPGTRLTVT.

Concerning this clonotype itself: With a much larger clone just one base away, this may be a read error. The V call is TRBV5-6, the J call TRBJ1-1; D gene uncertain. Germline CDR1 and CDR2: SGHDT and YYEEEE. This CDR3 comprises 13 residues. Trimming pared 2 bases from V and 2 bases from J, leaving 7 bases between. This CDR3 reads CASSFGENTEAFF. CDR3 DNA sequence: TGTGCCAGCAGCTTTGGGGAAAACACTGAAGCTTTCTTT. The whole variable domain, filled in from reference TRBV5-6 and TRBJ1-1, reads DAGVTQSPTHLIKTRGQQVTLRCSPKSGHDTVSWYQQALGQGPQFIFQYYEEEERQRGNFPDRFSGHQFPNYSSELNVNALLLGDSALYLCASSFGENTEAFFGQGTRLTVV.

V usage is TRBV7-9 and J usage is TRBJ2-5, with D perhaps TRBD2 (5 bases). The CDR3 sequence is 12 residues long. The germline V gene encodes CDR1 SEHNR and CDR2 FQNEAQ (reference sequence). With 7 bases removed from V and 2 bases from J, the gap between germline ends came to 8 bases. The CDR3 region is CASKRAQETQYF. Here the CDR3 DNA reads TGTGCCAGCAAGAGGGCTCAAGAGACCCAGTACTTC.

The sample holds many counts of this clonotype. As DNA, the CDR3 is TGCAGCTCTGTCCCCCGGAGGCCTTACTACGAGCAGTACTTC. Protein product: CSSVPRRPYYEQYF. This sequence joins TRBV29-1 and TRBJ2-7; a possible D gene is TRBD2 (5 bases). Looked up from germline, CDR1 is SQVTM and CDR2 is ANQGSEA. The CDR3 contains 14 residues. Trimming shortened V by 8 bases and J by 3 bases, and 20 bases separated the two germline ends.

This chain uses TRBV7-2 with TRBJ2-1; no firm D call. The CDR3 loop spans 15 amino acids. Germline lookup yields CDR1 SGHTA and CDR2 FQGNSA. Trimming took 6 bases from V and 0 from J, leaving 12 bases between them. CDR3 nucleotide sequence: TGTGCCAGCAGTACCACGGTGCCCTCCTACAATGAGCAGTTCTTC. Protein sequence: CASSTTVPSYNEQFF.

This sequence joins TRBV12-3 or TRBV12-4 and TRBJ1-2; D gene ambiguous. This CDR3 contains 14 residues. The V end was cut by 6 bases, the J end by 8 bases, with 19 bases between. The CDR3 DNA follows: TGTGCCAGCAGCCCCCTACGAGGGTCAGGCGGCTACACCTTC. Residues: CASSPLRGSGGYTF.

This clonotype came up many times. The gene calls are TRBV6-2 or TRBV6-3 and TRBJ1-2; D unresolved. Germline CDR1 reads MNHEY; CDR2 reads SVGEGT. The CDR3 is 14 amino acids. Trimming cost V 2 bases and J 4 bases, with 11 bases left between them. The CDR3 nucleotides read TGTGCCAGCAGTTACGGGAACTCTCTCTATGGCTACACCTTC. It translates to CASSYGNSLYGYTF.

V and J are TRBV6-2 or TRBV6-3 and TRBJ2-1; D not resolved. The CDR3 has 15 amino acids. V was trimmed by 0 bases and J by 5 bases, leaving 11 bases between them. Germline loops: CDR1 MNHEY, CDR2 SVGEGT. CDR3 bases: TGTGCCAGCAGTTACTCGATCTCAACCAACAATGAGCAGTTCTTC. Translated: CASSYSISTNNEQFF.

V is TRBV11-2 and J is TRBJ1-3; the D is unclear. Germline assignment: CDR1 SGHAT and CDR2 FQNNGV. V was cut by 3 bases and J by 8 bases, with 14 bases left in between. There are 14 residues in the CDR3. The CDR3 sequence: CASSFSGGVDTIYF. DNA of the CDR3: TGTGCCAGCAGCTTTTCGGGAGGAGTGGACACCATATATTTT.

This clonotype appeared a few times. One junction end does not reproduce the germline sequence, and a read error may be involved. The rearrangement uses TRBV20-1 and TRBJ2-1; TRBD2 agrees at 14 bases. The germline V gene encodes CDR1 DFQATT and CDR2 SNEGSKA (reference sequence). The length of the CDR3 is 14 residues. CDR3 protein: CSARGTSGRDEQFF. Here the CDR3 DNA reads TGCAGTGCAAGAGGGACTAGCGGGAGAGATGAGCAGTTCTTC.

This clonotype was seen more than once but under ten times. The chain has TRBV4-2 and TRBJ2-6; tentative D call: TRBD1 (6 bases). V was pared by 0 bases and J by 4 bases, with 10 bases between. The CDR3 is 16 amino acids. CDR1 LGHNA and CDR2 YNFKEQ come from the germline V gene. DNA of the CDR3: TGTGCCAGCAGCCAAGACACAGGGACCGGGGCCAACGTCCTGACTTTC. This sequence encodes CASSQDTGTGANVLTF.

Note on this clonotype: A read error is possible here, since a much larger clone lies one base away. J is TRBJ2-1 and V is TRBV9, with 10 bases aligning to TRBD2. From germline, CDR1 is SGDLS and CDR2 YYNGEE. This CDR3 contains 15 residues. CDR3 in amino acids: CDSSAGLAAYNEQFF. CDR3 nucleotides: TGTGACAGCAGCGCCGGACTAGCGGCCTACAATGAGCAGTTCTTC.

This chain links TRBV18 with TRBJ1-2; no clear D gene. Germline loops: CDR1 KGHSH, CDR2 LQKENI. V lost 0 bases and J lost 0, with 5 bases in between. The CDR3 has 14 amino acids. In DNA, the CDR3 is TGTGCCAGCTCACCACCTGTCTCTAACTATGGCTACACCTTC. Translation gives CASSPPVSNYGYTF.

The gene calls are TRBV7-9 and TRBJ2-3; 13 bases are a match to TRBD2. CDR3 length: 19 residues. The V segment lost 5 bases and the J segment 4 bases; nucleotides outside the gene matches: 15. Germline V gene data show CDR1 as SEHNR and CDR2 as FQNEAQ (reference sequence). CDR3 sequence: CASSTRTSGSIKGSDTQYF. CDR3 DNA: TGTGCCAGCAGCACCCGGACTAGCGGGAGTATTAAGGGCTCAGATACGCAGTATTTT.

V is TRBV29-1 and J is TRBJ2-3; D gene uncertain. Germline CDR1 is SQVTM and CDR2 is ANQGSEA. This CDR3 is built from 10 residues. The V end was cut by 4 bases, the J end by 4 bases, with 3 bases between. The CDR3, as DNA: TGCAGCGTTGGGGCAGATACGCAGTATTTT. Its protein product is CSVGADTQYF.

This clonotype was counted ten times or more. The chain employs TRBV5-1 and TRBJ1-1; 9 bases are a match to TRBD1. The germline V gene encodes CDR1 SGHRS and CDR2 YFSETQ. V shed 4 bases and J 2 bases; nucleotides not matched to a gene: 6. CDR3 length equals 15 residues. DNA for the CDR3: TGCGCCAGCAGCCCCCGGGACAGGGTTAACACTGAAGCTTTCTTT. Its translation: CASSPRDRVNTEAFF.

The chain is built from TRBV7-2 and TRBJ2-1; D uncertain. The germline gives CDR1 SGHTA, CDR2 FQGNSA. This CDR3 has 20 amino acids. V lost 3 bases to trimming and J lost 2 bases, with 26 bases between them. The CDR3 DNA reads TGTGCCAGCAGCTTCCCCCGGAGCAGGCCCAAAGGCTTACCCTACAATGAGCAGTTCTTC. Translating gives CASSFPRSRPKGLPYNEQFF. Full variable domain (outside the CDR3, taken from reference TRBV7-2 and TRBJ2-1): GAGVSQSPSNKVTEKGKDVELRCDPISGHTALYWYRQSLGQGLEFLIYFQGNSAPDKSGLPSDRFSAERTGGSVSTLTIQRTQQEDSAVYLCASSFPRSRPKGLPYNEQFFGPGTRLTVL.

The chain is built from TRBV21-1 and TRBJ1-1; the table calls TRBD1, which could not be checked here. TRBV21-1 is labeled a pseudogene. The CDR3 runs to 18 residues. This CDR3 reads CASSNALGLRTENTEAFF. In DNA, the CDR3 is TGTGCCAGCAGCAATGCCCTGGGCCTCCGAACGGAGAACACTGAAGCTTTCTTT.

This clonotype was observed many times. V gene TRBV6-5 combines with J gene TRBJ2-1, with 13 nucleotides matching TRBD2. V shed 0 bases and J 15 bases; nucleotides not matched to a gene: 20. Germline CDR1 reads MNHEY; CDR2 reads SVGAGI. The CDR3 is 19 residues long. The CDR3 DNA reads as TGTGCCAGCAGTTACTCGTCCTTTTCGGTATTGACTAGCGGGAGGAGTCGGTTCTTC. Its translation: CASSYSSFSVLTSGRSRFF.

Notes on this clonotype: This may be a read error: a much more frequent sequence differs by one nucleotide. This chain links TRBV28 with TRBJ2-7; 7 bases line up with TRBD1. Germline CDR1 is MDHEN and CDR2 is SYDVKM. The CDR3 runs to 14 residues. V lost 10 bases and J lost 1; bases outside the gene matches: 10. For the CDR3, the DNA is TGTGCCAACAAGTCAGGGGGACAGTCCTACGAGCAGTACTTC. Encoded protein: CANKSGGQSYEQYF.

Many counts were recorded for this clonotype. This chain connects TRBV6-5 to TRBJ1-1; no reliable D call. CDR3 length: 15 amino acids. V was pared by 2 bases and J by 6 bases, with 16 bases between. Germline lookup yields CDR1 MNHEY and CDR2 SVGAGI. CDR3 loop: CASSYGYGELAEAFF. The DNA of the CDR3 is TGTGCCAGCAGTTACGGTTATGGGGAATTGGCTGAAGCTTTCTTT.

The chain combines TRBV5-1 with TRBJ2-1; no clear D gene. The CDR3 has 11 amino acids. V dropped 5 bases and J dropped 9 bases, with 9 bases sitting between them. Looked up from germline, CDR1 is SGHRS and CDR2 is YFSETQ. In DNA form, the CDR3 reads TGCGCCAGCAGGGCCCTAGGTGAGCAGTTCTTC. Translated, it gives CASRALGEQFF.

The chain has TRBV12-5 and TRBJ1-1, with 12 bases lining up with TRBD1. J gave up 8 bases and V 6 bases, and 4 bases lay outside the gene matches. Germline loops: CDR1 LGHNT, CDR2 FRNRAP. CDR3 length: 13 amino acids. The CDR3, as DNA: TGTGCTAGTGGGCCCGGGACAGGGGGCGAAGCTTTCTTT. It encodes CASGPGTGGEAFF.

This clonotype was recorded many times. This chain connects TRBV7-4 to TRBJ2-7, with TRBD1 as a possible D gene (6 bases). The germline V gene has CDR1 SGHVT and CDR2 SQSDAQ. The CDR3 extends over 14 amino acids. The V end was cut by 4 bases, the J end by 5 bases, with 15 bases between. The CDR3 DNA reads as TGTGCCAGCAGCTCCTATGTCAGGGGTAACGAGCAGTACTTC. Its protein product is CASSSYVRGNEQYF. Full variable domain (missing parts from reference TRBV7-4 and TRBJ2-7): GAGVSQSPRYKVAKRGRDVALRCDSISGHVTLYWYRQTLGQGSEVLTYSQSDAQRDKSGRPSGRFSAERPERSVSTLKIQRTEQGDSAVYLCASSSYVRGNEQYFGPGTRLTVT.

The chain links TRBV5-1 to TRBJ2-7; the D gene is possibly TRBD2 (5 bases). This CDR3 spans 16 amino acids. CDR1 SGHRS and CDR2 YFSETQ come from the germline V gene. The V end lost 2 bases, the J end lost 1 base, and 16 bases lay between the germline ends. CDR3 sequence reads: CASSFRAVRSSYEQYF. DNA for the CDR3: TGCGCCAGCAGCTTCCGAGCGGTTCGCTCATCCTACGAGCAGTACTTC.

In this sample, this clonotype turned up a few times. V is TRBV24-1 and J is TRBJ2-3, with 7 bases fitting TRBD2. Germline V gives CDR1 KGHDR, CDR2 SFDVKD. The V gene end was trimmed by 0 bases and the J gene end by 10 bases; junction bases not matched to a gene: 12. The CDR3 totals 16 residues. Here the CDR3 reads CATSDLAGAAPKAQYF. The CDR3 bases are TGTGCCACCAGTGATTTGGCGGGAGCCGCCCCAAAAGCGCAGTATTTT.

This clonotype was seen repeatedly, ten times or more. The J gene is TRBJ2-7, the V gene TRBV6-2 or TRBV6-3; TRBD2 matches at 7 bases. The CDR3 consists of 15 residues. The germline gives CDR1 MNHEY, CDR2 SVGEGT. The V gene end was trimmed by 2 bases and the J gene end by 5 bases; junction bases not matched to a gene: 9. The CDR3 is CASSYEGTTPDEQYF. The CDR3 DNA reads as TGTGCCAGCAGTTACGAGGGGACTACCCCGGACGAGCAGTACTTC.

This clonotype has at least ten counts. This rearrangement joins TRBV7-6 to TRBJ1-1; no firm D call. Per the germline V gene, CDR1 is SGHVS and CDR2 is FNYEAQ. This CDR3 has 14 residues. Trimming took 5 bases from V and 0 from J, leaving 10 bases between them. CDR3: CASSPPPMNTEAFF. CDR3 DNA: TGTGCCAGCAGCCCCCCACCAATGAACACTGAAGCTTTCTTT.